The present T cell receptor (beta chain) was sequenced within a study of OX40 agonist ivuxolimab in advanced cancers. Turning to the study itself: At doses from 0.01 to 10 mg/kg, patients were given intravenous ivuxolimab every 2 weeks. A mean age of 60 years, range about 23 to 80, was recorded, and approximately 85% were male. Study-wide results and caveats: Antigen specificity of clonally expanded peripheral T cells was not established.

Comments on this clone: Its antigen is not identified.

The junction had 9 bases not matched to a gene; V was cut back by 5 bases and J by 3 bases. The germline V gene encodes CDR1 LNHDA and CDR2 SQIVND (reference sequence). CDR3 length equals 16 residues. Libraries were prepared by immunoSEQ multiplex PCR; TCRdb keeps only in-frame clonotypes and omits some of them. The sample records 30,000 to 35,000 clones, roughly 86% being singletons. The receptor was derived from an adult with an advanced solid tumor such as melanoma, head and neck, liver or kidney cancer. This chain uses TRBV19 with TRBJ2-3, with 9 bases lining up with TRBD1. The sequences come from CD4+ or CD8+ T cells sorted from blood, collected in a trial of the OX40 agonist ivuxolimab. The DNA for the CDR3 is TGTGCCAGTAGTCTAAACGGGGGACAGGGAACAGATACGCAGTATTTT. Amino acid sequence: CASSLNGGQGTDTQYF.